The rows below give T cell receptor beta chains drawn from one sample of a study of blood T cell repertoires in COVID-19. Sequencing was performed with immunoSEQ multiplex PCR; in TCRdb, only in-frame clones are kept and a portion is missing. The repertoire holds roughly 200,000 clones, with around four fifths as singletons. The sequenced sample was peripheral blood. Receptors were obtained from an elderly woman with active or convalescent COVID-19. CDR3s include the opening cysteine and the closing phenylalanine or tryptophan. The D gene is left open where the match is weak. Rows give clone size only sometimes, using once, few, many, or a class for an expanded clone.

J: TRBJ2-1
V: TRBV7-9
size: .
D: .
DNA: TGTGCCAGCAGCTTAATGGAGGAGGTTGGGTTCTTC
CDR3: CASSLMEEVGFF

J: TRBJ1-1
V: TRBV6-5
size: .
D: .
DNA: TGTGCCAGCAGAATAAACAGGGAATTGAACACTGAAGCTTTCTTT
CDR3: CASRINRELNTEAFF

J: TRBJ2-7
V: TRBV27
size: once
D: TRBD1
DNA: TGTGCCAGCAGGACCGGGACAGGGGGCTCCTACGAGCAGTACTTC
CDR3: CASRTGTGGSYEQYF

J: TRBJ1-2
V: TRBV4-3
size: .
D: .
DNA: TGCGCCAGCAGCCACTCCGGGACAACAAACTATGGCTACACCTTC
CDR3: CASSHSGTTNYGYTF

J: TRBJ2-5
V: TRBV3-1/TRBV3-2
size: .
D: .
DNA: TGTGCCAGCAGCACAAACCCACAAGAGACCCAGTACTTC
CDR3: CASSTNPQETQYF

J: TRBJ2-7
V: TRBV4-3
size: .
D: TRBD2
DNA: TGCGCCAGCAGCCAAGATCTAGCGGGGGGACCCTACGAGCAGTACTTC
CDR3: CASSQDLAGGPYEQYF

J: TRBJ2-5
V: TRBV21-1
size: .
D: .
DNA: TGTGCCAGCAGCGACGGGACAGGGGGCGGGGAGACCCAGTACTTC
CDR3: CASSDGTGGGETQYF

J: TRBJ2-3
V: TRBV6-5
size: .
D: .
DNA: TGTGCCAGCACCTTAGACGGGAGCACTGGTACGCAGTATTTT
CDR3: CASTLDGSTGTQYF

J: TRBJ1-5
V: TRBV18
size: .
D: .
DNA: TGTGCCAGCTCACCAGGCGGACTAAACAATCAGCCCCAGCATTTT
CDR3: CASSPGGLNNQPQHF

J: TRBJ1-1
V: TRBV27
size: .
D: TRBD1
DNA: TGTGCCAGCAGTCAGGGACAGGGGTTGAGCACTGAAGCTTTCTTT
CDR3: CASSQGQGLSTEAFF

J: TRBJ2-5
V: TRBV9
size: .
D: TRBD1
DNA: TGTGCCAGCAGCCTCAGACCGGGGCTCAGGGGGCAAGAGACCCAGTACTTC
CDR3: CASSLRPGLRGQETQYF

J: TRBJ1-1
V: TRBV20-1
size: few
D: .
DNA: TGCAGTGCTAGTCGTCCTAGGGGCGGTAAAATTCATCCTGAAGCTTTCTTT
CDR3: CSASRPRGGKIHPEAFF

J: TRBJ2-1
V: TRBV7-8
size: .
D: .
DNA: TGTGCCAGCAGCTTATTCGGGGCGGGAGAGCAGTTCTTC
CDR3: CASSLFGAGEQFF

J: TRBJ1-2
V: TRBV28
size: .
D: .
DNA: TGTGCCAGCAGTCCTCCCAGGGGCTATGGCTACACCTTC
CDR3: CASSPPRGYGYTF

J: TRBJ2-2
V: TRBV4-2
size: once
D: .
DNA: TGTGCCAGCAGCCAAGGGGTAGGAGCGGGGGAGCTGTTTTTT
CDR3: CASSQGVGAGELFF

J: TRBJ1-2
V: TRBV19
size: .
D: .
DNA: TGTGCCAGTAGTATTCGGGGCCCAGGGGCGATCGTCGACCATGGCTACACCTTC
CDR3: CASSIRGPGAIVDHGYTF

J: TRBJ2-3
V: TRBV3-1/TRBV3-2
size: few
D: .
DNA: TGTGCCAGCAGCCTCGACTCGTGGGATACGCAGTATTTT
CDR3: CASSLDSWDTQYF

J: TRBJ1-2
V: TRBV30
size: .
D: .
DNA: TGTGCCTGGACAGGGCTTAACTATGGCTACACCTTC
CDR3: CAWTGLNYGYTF

J: TRBJ2-2
V: TRBV9
size: .
D: TRBD1
DNA: TGTGCCAGCAGCGTATCCGACAGGGGACGATTAACCGGGGAGCTGTTTTTT
CDR3: CASSVSDRGRLTGELFF

J: TRBJ2-3
V: TRBV2
size: .
D: .
DNA: TGTGCCAGCAGTGCGGACTATGTCACAGATACGCAGTATTTT
CDR3: CASSADYVTDTQYF

J: TRBJ2-3
V: TRBV11-2
size: .
D: TRBD2
DNA: TGTGCCAGCAACCCTTCGGGGGGAGATACGCAGTATTTT
CDR3: CASNPSGGDTQYF

J: TRBJ2-3
V: TRBV7-9
size: .
D: TRBD2
DNA: TGTGCCAGCAGCTACTTAGCGGGGGTGGAAGATACGCAGTATTTT
CDR3: CASSYLAGVEDTQYF

J: TRBJ2-3
V: TRBV5-4
size: .
D: .
DNA: TGTGCCAGCAGCTTGGCTGAAGGGGCCGTAGATACGCAGTATTTT
CDR3: CASSLAEGAVDTQYF

J: TRBJ2-1
V: TRBV27
size: .
D: TRBD1
DNA: TGTGCCAGCAGGGTGGGGACAGGGCCTTACAATGAGCAGTTCTTC
CDR3: CASRVGTGPYNEQFF

J: TRBJ1-5
V: TRBV30
size: few
D: .
DNA: TGTGCCTGGAGTGTTGCAGGGGATCAGCCCCAGCATTTT
CDR3: CAWSVAGDQPQHF

J: TRBJ2-7
V: TRBV7-2
size: few
D: TRBD2
DNA: TGTGCCAGCACCCTTAATTGGGCTAGCGGGACATCCTACGAGCAGTACTTC
CDR3: CASTLNWASGTSYEQYF

J: TRBJ2-5
V: TRBV7-2
size: .
D: .
DNA: TGTGCCAGCAGCTTAACCAGGGACCAAGAGACCCAGTACTTC
CDR3: CASSLTRDQETQYF

J: TRBJ2-1
V: TRBV11-3
size: .
D: .
DNA: TGTGCCAGCAGCTTAGGCGCTAGTACCAATGAGCAGTTCTTC
CDR3: CASSLGASTNEQFF

J: TRBJ2-2
V: TRBV30
size: .
D: .
DNA: TGTGCCTGGCGTAATATCAGGGTCGGCGCTTCTCCCGGGGAGCTGTTTTTT
CDR3: CAWRNIRVGASPGELFF

J: TRBJ2-7
V: TRBV18
size: .
D: TRBD1
DNA: TGTGCCAGCTCCATAGAGACAGGGGACGAGCAGTACTTC
CDR3: CASSIETGDEQYF

J: TRBJ1-1
V: TRBV2
size: .
D: .
DNA: TGTGCCCTCACCCAGGGCCTCATGAACACTGAAGCTTTCTTT
CDR3: CALTQGLMNTEAFF

J: TRBJ2-7
V: TRBV7-2
size: .
D: .
DNA: TGTGCCAGCAGTTCTGCCCGGGCCTACGAGCAGTACTTC
CDR3: CASSSARAYEQYF

J: TRBJ2-3
V: TRBV21-1
size: .
D: .
DNA: TGTGCCAGCAGCACCCGGGACAGAAGCACAGATACGCAGTATTTT
CDR3: CASSTRDRSTDTQYF

J: TRBJ2-5
V: TRBV5-1
size: .
D: TRBD2
DNA: TGCGCCAGCAGCTTAGGGCTAGCGGGAGCGGAGACCCAGTACTTC
CDR3: CASSLGLAGAETQYF

J: TRBJ2-2
V: TRBV5-4
size: once
D: TRBD2
DNA: TGTGCCAGCAGCCAGGCTAGCGGAAACACCGGGGAGCTGTTTTTT
CDR3: CASSQASGNTGELFF

J: TRBJ2-6
V: TRBV19
size: .
D: TRBD2
DNA: TGTGCCAGTACCCATTTAGCGGGACCCGGCTCTGGGGCCAACGTCCTGACTTTC
CDR3: CASTHLAGPGSGANVLTF

J: TRBJ2-3
V: TRBV3-1/TRBV3-2
size: .
D: .
DNA: TGTGCCAGCAGCCAAGATAGAGCGGAAACTAGCACAGATACGCAGTATTTT
CDR3: CASSQDRAETSTDTQYF

J: TRBJ2-5
V: TRBV18
size: .
D: .
DNA: TGTGCCAGCGTACCAACAGGATACCAAACCCAAGAGACCCAGTACTTC
CDR3: CASVPTGYQTQETQYF

J: TRBJ2-1
V: TRBV7-3
size: few
D: .
DNA: TGTGCCAGCAGCGAGGGAGGATTTGAGCAGTTCTTC
CDR3: CASSEGGFEQFF

J: TRBJ1-1
V: TRBV18
size: .
D: .
DNA: TGTGCCAGCTCACTTCAGCGGAACACTGAAGCTTTCTTT
CDR3: CASSLQRNTEAFF

J: TRBJ1-2
V: TRBV7-2
size: .
D: TRBD1
DNA: TGTGCCAGCAGCTTAGGGGACAGGGGTATGTTGGGCTACACCTTC
CDR3: CASSLGDRGMLGYTF

J: TRBJ2-1
V: TRBV5-1
size: .
D: TRBD1
DNA: TGCGCCAGCAGCTTGGGGACAGGGGCCAATGAGCAGTTCTTC
CDR3: CASSLGTGANEQFF

J: TRBJ2-7
V: TRBV6-5
size: .
D: .
DNA: TGTGCCAGCAGTTATCGACGAAGCGGTACCTACGAGCAGTACTTC
CDR3: CASSYRRSGTYEQYF

J: TRBJ1-2
V: TRBV5-5
size: .
D: .
DNA: TGTGCCAGCAGCTTTTTGTATGGCAGTGAGGATGGCTACACCTTC
CDR3: CASSFLYGSEDGYTF

J: TRBJ2-1
V: TRBV5-3
size: .
D: TRBD2
DNA: TGTGCCAGAAGCTTCTCCGGGACTAGCGGGAGAAACGAGCAGTTCTTC
CDR3: CARSFSGTSGRNEQFF

J: TRBJ2-1
V: TRBV14
size: .
D: TRBD1
DNA: TGTGCCAGCAGCCTAAAACAGGGGCTACCCCAGTTCTTC
CDR3: CASSLKQGLPQFF

J: TRBJ2-5
V: TRBV5-1
size: .
D: TRBD1
DNA: TGCGCCAGCACATCTAGGACAGGGGGCGGGGAGACCCAGTACTTC
CDR3: CASTSRTGGGETQYF

J: TRBJ2-1
V: TRBV7-2
size: .
D: TRBD2
DNA: TGTGCCAGCAAAATAGCGGGGAGCTCCTACAATGAGCAGTTCTTC
CDR3: CASKIAGSSYNEQFF

J: TRBJ2-3
V: TRBV9
size: .
D: .
DNA: TGTGCCAGCAGCGTAGGGCGGCCTAGCACAGATACGCAGTATTTT
CDR3: CASSVGRPSTDTQYF

J: TRBJ2-1
V: TRBV10-1
size: .
D: TRBD1
DNA: TGCGCCAGCAGTGGGGACACAGGGGCCATTGACAATGAGCAGTTCTTC
CDR3: CASSGDTGAIDNEQFF

J: TRBJ2-7
V: TRBV2
size: .
D: .
DNA: TGTGCCAGCACCGTACAGGGCCGGGTGGGCAGGTACGAGCAGTACTTC
CDR3: CASTVQGRVGRYEQYF

J: TRBJ1-4
V: TRBV5-1
size: .
D: .
DNA: TGCGCCAGCAGCCCGGACACGCGTAATGAAAAACTGTTTTTT
CDR3: CASSPDTRNEKLFF

J: TRBJ1-2
V: TRBV5-1
size: .
D: .
DNA: TGCGCCAGCAGCAAAGAGAGTGGAGCCAACTATGGCTACACCTTC
CDR3: CASSKESGANYGYTF

J: TRBJ1-2
V: TRBV19
size: .
D: .
DNA: TGTGCCAGTAGTATGCGGGGAGAGTCTAACTATGGCTACACCTTC
CDR3: CASSMRGESNYGYTF

J: TRBJ2-7
V: TRBV24-1
size: .
D: .
DNA: TGTGCCACCAGTGATTTGCAGTCTCAGCAGTACTTC
CDR3: CATSDLQSQQYF

J: TRBJ1-4
V: TRBV29-1
size: .
D: .
DNA: TGCAGCGTGCGAACAGGAGCAACTAATGAAAAACTGTTTTTT
CDR3: CSVRTGATNEKLFF

J: TRBJ1-2
V: TRBV27
size: .
D: TRBD1
DNA: TGTGCCAGCGGACAGGGGTTAAGCAAAACTAGTGGCTACACCTTC
CDR3: CASGQGLSKTSGYTF

J: TRBJ2-7
V: TRBV7-9
size: many
D: .
DNA: TGTGCCAGCAGACGAGAGGGATTCAACGAGCAGTACTTC
CDR3: CASRREGFNEQYF

J: TRBJ1-3
V: TRBV6-2/TRBV6-3
size: .
D: .
DNA: TGTGCCAGCAGTGAGGACTTGGGGTCTGGAAACACCATATATTTT
CDR3: CASSEDLGSGNTIYF